Listed below are T cell receptor beta chains from one sample, sequenced in a study of sequential checkpoint blockade in melanoma. Assay: immunoSEQ multiplex PCR; the TCRdb copy retains only in-frame clones and omits some. The table records 4,500 to 7,000 clones, around two fifths of them present only once. The source material was tumor tissue (inferred from file names), sampled from a patient given nivolumab and ipilimumab in sequence. These receptors came from a human donor with melanoma. Each CDR3 is given with its conserved first and last residue. A D gene is named only where the DNA matches it firmly. Rows may omit the clone size; those that give it use once, few, many or a size class.

clone size	D gene	V gene	J gene	CDR3 length	CDR3 protein	CDR3 DNA
NA	NA	TRBV14	TRBJ1-1	13	CASSQGLFTEAFF	TGTGCCAGCAGCCAGGGACTTTTTACTGAAGCTTTCTTT
NA	TRBD2	TRBV7-4	TRBJ2-7	15	CASSLAAGGSYEQYF	TGTGCCAGCAGCTTAGCGGCGGGAGGCTCCTACGAGCAGTACTTC
NA	NA	TRBV5-1	TRBJ2-2	14	CASNEGSNTGELFF	TGCGCCAGCAACGAGGGGTCCAACACCGGGGAGCTGTTTTTT
NA	TRBD2	TRBV25-1	TRBJ2-1	15	CASSRTGTSYNEQFF	TGTGCCAGCAGCCGAACCGGGACTAGCTACAATGAGCAGTTCTTC
large	NA	TRBV6-8	TRBJ2-5	17	CASSPNRPSGYQETQYF	TGTGCCAGCAGTCCGAACAGACCGTCAGGCTACCAAGAGACCCAGTACTTC
NA	TRBD2	TRBV19	TRBJ2-1	16	CASSIWSSGAYNEQFF	TGTGCCAGTAGTATATGGTCTAGCGGGGCCTACAATGAGCAGTTCTTC
NA	TRBD1	TRBV4-1	TRBJ2-7	16	CASSQEPGQGSYEQYF	TGCGCCAGCAGCCAAGAGCCGGGACAGGGGTCCTACGAGCAGTACTTC
few	TRBD1	TRBV19	TRBJ2-7	17	CASRATYRGVGSYEQYF	TGTGCCAGTAGGGCCACCTACAGGGGGGTTGGGTCCTACGAGCAGTACTTC
few	NA	TRBV6-8	TRBJ2-3	13	CASSEGVVYAQYF	TGTGCCAGCAGTGAGGGGGTGGTATACGCACAGTATTTT
NA	TRBD1	TRBV18	TRBJ1-1	19	CASSPTLSRGLRPNTEAFF	TGTGCCAGCTCACCAACACTGTCCAGGGGGCTGCGACCGAACACTGAAGCTTTCTTT
NA	NA	TRBV19	TRBJ2-4	18	CASSIGRLYHIAKNIQYF	TGTGCCAGTAGTATTGGTCGACTTTACCACATAGCCAAAAACATTCAGTACTTC
NA	NA	TRBV18	TRBJ2-1	14	CASSPLAQYNEQFF	TGTGCCAGCTCACCGCTAGCGCAATACAATGAGCAGTTCTTC
NA	NA	TRBV7-2	TRBJ2-1	13	CASTGTTTNEQFF	TGTGCCAGCACCGGGACCACAACTAATGAGCAGTTCTTC
NA	TRBD1	TRBV10-3	TRBJ2-4	16	CAISGGSGTAKNIQYF	TGTGCCATCAGTGGGGGATCCGGGACAGCTAAAAACATTCAGTACTTC
NA	NA	TRBV6-8	TRBJ1-1	13	CASQGIANTEAFF	TGTGCCAGCCAGGGAATCGCGAACACTGAAGCTTTCTTT
NA	NA	TRBV6-9	TRBJ2-1	12	CAISRLGYEQFF	TGTGCCATCAGCCGGCTGGGGTATGAGCAGTTCTTC
once	TRBD2	TRBV18	TRBJ2-2	16	CASSIFAGGNTGELFF	TGTGCCAGCTCAATCTTCGCGGGAGGGAACACCGGGGAGCTGTTTTTT
NA	NA	TRBV7-4	TRBJ2-7	14	CASAPGRGFGEQYF	TGTGCCAGCGCCCCAGGGAGAGGATTTGGCGAGCAGTACTTC
NA	NA	TRBV30	TRBJ1-2	13	CAWAPLLFYGYTF	TGTGCCTGGGCTCCCCTCCTGTTCTATGGCTACACCTTC
NA	TRBD1	TRBV6-8	TRBJ2-7	14	CAIRRGQGTYEQYF	TGTGCCATCAGGCGCGGACAGGGAACCTACGAGCAGTACTTC
NA	TRBD1	TRBV29-1	TRBJ1-2	13	CSLGTGADYGYTF	TGCAGCCTTGGGACAGGGGCTGACTATGGCTACACCTTC
NA	TRBD2	TRBV18	TRBJ2-7	16	CASSRLAGGSSYEQYF	TGTGCCAGCTCACGACTAGCGGGAGGGAGCTCCTACGAGCAGTACTTC
few	NA	TRBV11-3	TRBJ2-7	16	CASSLSAGGTSYEQYF	TGTGCCAGCAGCTTAAGCGCTGGGGGGACCTCCTACGAGCAGTACTTC